A single sample is the source of the 26 T cell receptor beta chains below, sequenced in a study of cytomegalovirus exposure and HLA in healthy donors (TCRdb year 2017). The method was the immunoSEQ multiplex PCR assay. For the multiplex PCR, a mixture combining 60 forward primers for TCR Vbeta segments and 13 reverse primers for TCR Jbeta segments was used. TCRdb stores this immuneACCESS table with in-frame sequences only. Part of the clones is absent; in the studies checked, under half of the shortfall reflects unresolved V genes, and no reason is known for the rest. The sample table holds 110,000 or so clones, of which 70% to 75% were seen once. The biggest ten clones account for around 1.2% of the sample. Sample: PBMCs. The receptors shown here come from a man between 35 and 55 years old in good health and CMV-seronegative.

This chain connects TRBV11-2 to TRBJ2-7; D might be TRBD1 (5 bases). The ends were cut back, 0 bases at V and 0 bases at J, with 9 bases in the middle. This CDR3 is built from 15 residues. From germline, CDR1 is SGHAT and CDR2 FQNNGV. CDR3 nucleotides: TGTGCCAGCAGCTTAGAGTCGACAGCCTCCTACGAGCAGTACTTC. Protein sequence: CASSLESTASYEQYF.

The gene calls are TRBV7-6 and TRBJ2-1, with 14 bases that match TRBD2. The CDR3 contains 16 residues. Germline V gene lookup returns CDR1 SGHVS and CDR2 FNYEAQ. Losses at the gene ends were 2 bases for V and 7 bases for J; bases not matched to a gene: 4. CDR3 amino acids: CASSLFGTSGGNEQFF. CDR3 nucleotides: TGTGCCAGCAGCTTATTTGGGACTAGCGGGGGAAATGAGCAGTTCTTC.

Remarks on this clone: An end of the junction differs from the germline gene, which may be a read error. J is TRBJ1-1 and V is TRBV7-7; D is unresolved. The CDR3 has 12 amino acids. Germline loops: CDR1 SSHAT, CDR2 FNYEAQ (reference sequence). Here the CDR3 reads CASSSVNTEAFF. The CDR3 region has the DNA TGTGCTAGCAGTTCGGTGAACACTGAAGCTTTCTTT. The full variable domain, completed using reference TRBV7-7 and TRBJ1-1, is GAGVSQSPRYKVTKRGQDVTLRCDPISSHATLYWYQQALGQGPEFLTYFNYEAQPDKSGLPSDRFSAERPEGSISTLTIQRTEQRDSAMYRCASSSVNTEAFFGQGTRLTVV.

The chain joins TRBV12-5 to TRBJ2-3, with a weak D call TRBD2 (6 bases). Trimming pared 0 bases from V and 5 bases from J, leaving 9 bases between. The CDR3 extends over 14 amino acids. The germline V gene encodes CDR1 LGHNT and CDR2 FRNRAP. CDR3 sequence: CASGLVGSGDTQYF. For the CDR3, the DNA is TGTGCTAGTGGTTTGGTAGGTAGCGGAGATACGCAGTATTTT.

This chain joins TRBV6-5 and TRBJ2-2; tentative D call: TRBD2 (6 bases). CDR1 is MNHEY, CDR2 SVGAGI, per germline. Trimming removed 8 bases at V and 6 bases at J, with 7 bases between. This CDR3 comprises 11 residues. In DNA form, the CDR3 reads TGTGCCAGCTGGAGGGCCGGGGAGCTGTTTTTT. It translates to CASWRAGELFF.

Concerning this clone itself: At one end, the junction sequence differs from germline, possibly due to a read error. The rearrangement joins TRBV6-6 to TRBJ2-7, with D maybe TRBD1 (6 bases). The CDR3 sequence is 14 residues long. From germline, CDR1 is MNHNY and CDR2 SVGAGI (reference sequence). CDR3: CASGYMGHPYEQYF. In DNA form, the CDR3 reads TGTGCCAGCGGTTACATGGGACACCCCTACGAGCAGTACTTC.

The chain is built from TRBV11-2 and TRBJ1-3; 9 bases agree with TRBD1. Per germline, CDR1 SGHAT and CDR2 FQNNGV. This CDR3 is built from 13 residues. V lost 3 bases to trimming and J lost 8 bases; unmatched junction nucleotides: 2. The CDR3: CASSFRQGDTIYF. The CDR3, as DNA: TGTGCCAGCAGCTTTAGACAGGGGGACACCATATATTTT.

CDR3 in DNA: TGTGCCAGCAGATTGACAGGGGGCTCACCCCTCCACTTT. Amino acid sequence: CASRLTGGSPLHF. The V gene is TRBV6-5, the J gene TRBJ1-6, with 10 bases aligning to TRBD1. V trimming: 6 bases; J trimming: 10 bases; junction bases outside the gene matches: 3. The germline gives CDR1 MNHEY, CDR2 SVGAGI. The CDR3 covers 13 residues.

The gene calls are TRBV28 and TRBJ1-5, with D unresolved. CDR1 is MDHEN, CDR2 SYDVKM, per germline. This CDR3 has 13 residues. V lost 7 bases and J 5 bases, leaving 12 bases between the germline ends. CDR3 DNA: TGTGCCAGCACCGAAGTCGGGTATCAGCCCCAGCATTTT. Amino acid sequence: CASTEVGYQPQHF.

Remarks on this clone: The junction differs from germline at one of its ends, possibly a read error. The sample holds other DNA sequences that translate to the same CDR3. The V gene is TRBV27, the J gene TRBJ2-5, with D possibly matching TRBD2 (6 bases). Germline CDR1 is MNHEY and CDR2 is SMNVEV (reference sequence). CDR3 length: 15 residues. The CDR3 DNA sequence: TGTGCCAGCAGTCCTAGGACTAACTTCCAAGAGACTCAGTACTTC. It yields the protein CASSPRTNFQETQYF.

The chain uses TRBV18 and TRBJ1-1; D remains unclear. The germline CDR1 and CDR2 sequences are KGHSH and LQKENI. V was pared by 4 bases and J by 0 bases, with 9 bases between. CDR3 size: 14 residues. The CDR3 loop is CASSRSSMNTEAFF. In DNA, the CDR3 is TGTGCCAGCTCACGGTCGTCTATGAACACTGAAGCTTTCTTT. The entire variable domain, with the rest obtained from reference TRBV18 and TRBJ1-1, is as follows: NAGVMQNPRHLVRRRGQEARLRCSPMKGHSHVYWYRQLPEEGLKFMVYLQKENIIDESGMPKERFSAEFPKEGPSILRIQQVVRGDSAAYFCASSRSSMNTEAFFGQGTRLTVV.

The V gene is TRBV28, the J gene TRBJ1-1; D is unclear. The CDR3 is 14 amino acids. Trimming left V 2 bases short and J 1 base short, with 8 bases between. The germline gives CDR1 MDHEN, CDR2 SYDVKM. The CDR3 is CASSLRYKNTEAFF. Here the CDR3 DNA reads TGTGCCAGCAGTTTAAGATACAAGAACACTGAAGCTTTCTTT.

The chain couples TRBV6-6 to TRBJ2-3; 7 nucleotides agree with TRBD2. The junction had 2 bases not matched to a gene; V was cut back by 2 bases and J by 6 bases. From germline, CDR1 is MNHNY and CDR2 SVGAGI (reference sequence). The CDR3 runs to 13 residues. CDR3 loop: CASSYGGVDTQYF. As DNA, the CDR3 is TGTGCCAGCAGTTACGGGGGGGTGGATACGCAGTATTTT.

The chain employs TRBV6-5 and TRBJ2-6; unclear D gene. Trimming removed 6 bases from V and 0 bases from J, with 9 bases in between. CDR3 length: 15 residues. CDR1 and CDR2 (germline): MNHEY, SVGAGI. The CDR3 region is CASRPDNSGANVLTF. DNA of the CDR3: TGTGCCAGCAGGCCAGACAACTCTGGGGCCAACGTCCTGACTTTC.

The rearrangement uses TRBV4-1 and TRBJ2-1; TRBD1 aligns across 9 bases. The CDR3 is 15 residues long. The germline V gene has CDR1 MGHRA and CDR2 YSYEKL. J lost 5 bases, V lost 4 bases, and 6 bases had no gene match. The CDR3 DNA reads as TGCGCCAGCAGCCCACAGGGGGCTCCCGACAATGAGCAGTTCTTC. Translation gives CASSPQGAPDNEQFF.

The chain uses TRBV7-9 and TRBJ1-2; D may be TRBD1 (5 bases). This CDR3 is built from 14 residues. The V gene lost 3 bases and the J gene lost 4 bases, with 12 bases spanning the gap. Germline CDR1 SEHNR, CDR2 FQNEAQ (reference sequence). The CDR3 is CASSFGRVGYGYTF. CDR3 nucleotides: TGTGCCAGCAGCTTCGGCAGGGTTGGCTATGGCTACACCTTC.

Comments on this clone: A read error may account for a junction end that differs from germline. The V and J genes are TRBV7-9 and TRBJ2-3, with TRBD2 identical over 8 bases. The V gene's germline CDR1 is SEHNR and CDR2 FQNEAQ (reference sequence). The CDR3 sequence is 19 residues long. The CDR3 loop is CSSSPTLPGRVVSTDTQYF. The DNA for the CDR3 is TGTTCCAGCAGCCCAACATTACCCGGGAGGGTCGTGAGCACAGATACGCAGTATTTT. Drawing the rest from reference TRBV7-9 and TRBJ2-3, the complete variable domain is DTGVSQNPRHKITKRGQNVTFRCDPISEHNRLYWYRQTLGQGPEFLTYFQNEAQLEKSRLLSDRFSAERPKGSFSTLEIQRTEQGDSAMYLCSSSPTLPGRVVSTDTQYFGPGTRLTVL.

V and J are TRBV6-5 and TRBJ1-1, with a possible D match to TRBD1 (6 bases). The CDR3 length is 15 residues. Germline V lookup: CDR1 MNHEY, CDR2 SVGAGI. Trimming cost V 2 bases and J 0 bases, with 10 bases left between them. The CDR3 DNA reads TGTGCCAGCAGTTACGACAGGCTAATGAACACTGAAGCTTTCTTT. As protein: CASSYDRLMNTEAFF.

This clone showed up just a few times. The J gene is TRBJ2-5, the V gene TRBV28, with a possible D match to TRBD2 (7 bases). The CDR3 extends over 14 amino acids. Trimming removed 7 bases from V and 5 bases from J, with 17 bases in between. Germline CDR1 and CDR2: MDHEN and SYDVKM. The CDR3 reads CASTRGGGGETQYF. The CDR3 region has the DNA TGTGCCAGCACTAGAGGGGGGGGAGGTGAGACCCAGTACTTC.

The V call is TRBV30, the J call TRBJ1-1, with D uncertain. This CDR3 is 14 amino acids long. CDR1 and CDR2 from the germline V gene are GTSNPN and SVGIG (reference sequence). V shed 4 bases and J shed 0 bases, with 12 bases lying between them. The CDR3 DNA follows: TGTGCCTGGACCTGGGGAGTCATGAACACTGAAGCTTTCTTT. This encodes CAWTWGVMNTEAFF.

The chain employs TRBV2 and TRBJ1-1; 9 bases align to TRBD1. Germline loops: CDR1 SNHLY, CDR2 FYNNEI. Germline trimming cut 6 bases from V and 6 bases from J; bases unmatched to any gene: 5. The CDR3 is 13 amino acids. The CDR3 nucleotides are TGTGCCAGCAGGCCGGGACAGGGTTCTGAAGCTTTCTTT. Amino acids: CASRPGQGSEAFF.

The rearrangement uses TRBV29-1 and TRBJ2-2; the D gene is possibly TRBD1 (5 bases). The V gene lost 7 bases and the J gene lost 6 bases, with 15 bases spanning the gap. The CDR3 is made up of 13 amino acids. Germline loops: CDR1 SQVTM, CDR2 ANQGSEA. The CDR3 DNA follows: TGCAGCGCACAGGACGGCCGATCCGGGGAGCTGTTTTTT. Translation gives CSAQDGRSGELFF.

The genes are TRBV6-1 and TRBJ1-5; no clear D gene. The V end was cut by 3 bases, the J end by 5 bases, with 20 bases between. CDR3 length: 17 amino acids. The germline gives CDR1 MNHNS, CDR2 SASEGT. As DNA, the CDR3 is TGTGCCAGCAGTGACACACCTAGATGGCCCCGCGATCAGCCCCAGCATTTT. Translating gives CASSDTPRWPRDQPQHF.

The chain employs TRBV7-2 and TRBJ2-7; no definite D call. The germline V gene encodes CDR1 SGHTA and CDR2 FQGNSA. The V and J ends lost 5 bases and 3 bases respectively, with 8 bases between them. This CDR3 is built from 12 residues. CDR3 sequence: CASSNGGYEQYF. CDR3 coding DNA: TGTGCCAGCAGCAATGGCGGCTACGAGCAGTACTTC.

This clone has only one observation. This chain connects TRBV29-1 to TRBJ2-1, with 7 bases matching TRBD1. The germline gives CDR1 SQVTM, CDR2 ANQGSEA. Unmatched junction bases numbered 9, after V lost 3 bases and J lost 4 bases. This CDR3 is 15 amino acids long. Written as DNA, the CDR3 is TGCAGCGTTGAGGTCTCTGGGACAGTTTACAATGAGCAGTTCTTC. Amino acids: CSVEVSGTVYNEQFF.

The sample holds a few counts of this clone. The chain is built from TRBV20-1 and TRBJ2-7, with D tentatively TRBD1 (5 bases). Trimming pared 3 bases from V and 3 bases from J, leaving 6 bases between. The CDR3 loop spans 11 amino acids. CDR1 and CDR2 (germline): DFQATT, SNEGSKA (reference sequence). The CDR3 nucleotides are TGCAGTGCTAGTGACAGCTACGAGCAGTACTTC. Amino acids: CSASDSYEQYF.